This T cell receptor beta chain was recovered during a study of beta chain features in type 1 diabetes. TCRB transcripts that were expressed got sequenced, as all of the isolated RNA had been reverse transcribed. The repertoire was sequenced with immunoSEQ multiplex PCR; TCRdb's copy has only in-frame clones and lacks some. The sample carries approximately 170,000 clones, 7.5% to 9.5% recorded once. There are a few counts of this clone. Its specificity is unknown. The collection from each donor was one heparinised blood draw averaging roughly 100 mL. The purity of all sorted populations exceeded 95%. Germline lookup yields CDR1 SGHAT and CDR2 FQNNGV. CDR3 length: 15 residues. Trimming cost V 1 base and J 4 bases; bases outside gene matches: 0. The study's findings and limits: The study found fewer insertions and more deletions at VDJ junctions in type 1 diabetes patients. All four CD4+ subsets from Type 1 diabetes patients carried moderately but significantly shorter TCRB CDR3s.

Sequencing was done on a sample of central memory CD4+ T cells from blood. The sequence derives from a woman aged 18-35 years in good health. The V and J genes are TRBV11-2 and TRBJ2-1; 11 bases map to TRBD2. The CDR3 protein is CASSLGTSGYNEQFF. CDR3 nucleotides: TGTGCCAGCAGCTTAGGGACTAGCGGGTACAATGAGCAGTTCTTC.